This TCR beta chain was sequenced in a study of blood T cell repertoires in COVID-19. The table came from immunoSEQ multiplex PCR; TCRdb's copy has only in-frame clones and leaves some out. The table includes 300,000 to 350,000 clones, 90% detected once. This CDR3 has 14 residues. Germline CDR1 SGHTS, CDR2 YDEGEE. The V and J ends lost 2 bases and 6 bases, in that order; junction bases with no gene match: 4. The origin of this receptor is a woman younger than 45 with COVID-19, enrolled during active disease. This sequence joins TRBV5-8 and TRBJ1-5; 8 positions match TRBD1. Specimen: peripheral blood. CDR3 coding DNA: TGTGCCAGCAGCTTAACAGGGGGAGCTCAGCCCCAGCATTTT. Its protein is CASSLTGGAQPQHF.